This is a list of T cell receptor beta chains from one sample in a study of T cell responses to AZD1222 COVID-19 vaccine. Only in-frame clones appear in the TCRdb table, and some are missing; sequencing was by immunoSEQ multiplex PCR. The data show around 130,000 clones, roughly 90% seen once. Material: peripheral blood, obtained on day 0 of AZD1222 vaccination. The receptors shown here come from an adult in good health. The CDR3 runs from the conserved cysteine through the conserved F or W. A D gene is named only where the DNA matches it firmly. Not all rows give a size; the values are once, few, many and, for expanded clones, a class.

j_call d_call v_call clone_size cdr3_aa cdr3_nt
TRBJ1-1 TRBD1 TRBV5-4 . CASSYTGGGEAFF TGTGCCAGCAGCTATACAGGGGGCGGTGAAGCTTTCTTT
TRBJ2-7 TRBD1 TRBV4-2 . CASSQKTGAVYYEQYF TGTGCCAGCAGCCAAAAGACAGGGGCCGTGTACTACGAGCAGTACTTC
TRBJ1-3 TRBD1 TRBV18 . CASSFSTGQARNTIYF TGTGCCAGCTCATTTTCGACAGGGCAAGCTCGGAACACCATATATTTT
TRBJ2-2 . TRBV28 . CASGGHGTGELFF TGTGCCAGCGGGGGCCATGGCACCGGGGAGCTGTTTTTT
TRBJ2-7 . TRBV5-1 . CASSPRGASEQYF TGCGCCAGCAGCCCGCGGGGCGCGAGCGAGCAGTACTTC
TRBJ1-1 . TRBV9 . CASSPQDRGTEAFF TGTGCCAGCAGCCCCCAAGACCGGGGCACTGAAGCTTTCTTT
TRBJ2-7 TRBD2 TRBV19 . CASSIGTSGGSTYEQYF TGTGCCAGTAGTATAGGGACTAGCGGGGGATCTACCTACGAGCAGTACTTC
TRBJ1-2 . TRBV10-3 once CAISDNRGAADYGYTF TGTGCCATCAGTGATAATCGGGGGGCCGCGGACTATGGCTACACCTTC
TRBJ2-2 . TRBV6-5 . CASGGMGHTGELFF TGTGCCAGCGGGGGTATGGGGCACACCGGGGAGCTGTTTTTT
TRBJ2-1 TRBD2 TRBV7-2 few CASRRLAGSSYNEQFF TGTGCCAGCAGGAGACTAGCGGGGAGCTCCTACAATGAGCAGTTCTTC
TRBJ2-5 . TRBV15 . CATSPLSTETQYF TGTGCCACCAGCCCGCTAAGTACGGAGACCCAGTACTTC
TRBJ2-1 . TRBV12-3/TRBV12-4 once CASSQGYNEQFF TGTGCCAGCTCCCAGGGGTACAATGAGCAGTTCTTC
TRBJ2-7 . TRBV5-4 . CASSVGETSYEQYF TGTGCCAGCAGCGTCGGAGAGACATCCTACGAGCAGTACTTC
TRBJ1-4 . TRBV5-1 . CASSLAPSPDEKLFF TGCGCCAGCAGCTTGGCCCCCAGCCCCGATGAAAAACTGTTTTTT
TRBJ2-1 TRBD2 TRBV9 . CASSPSGLSHEQFF TGTGCCAGCAGCCCGTCGGGACTAAGCCATGAGCAGTTCTTC
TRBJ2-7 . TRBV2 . CASSEAGGTYEQYF TGTGCCAGCAGTGAAGCGGGGGGAACCTACGAGCAGTACTTC
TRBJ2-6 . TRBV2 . CASSWDSGANVLTF TGTGCCAGCAGCTGGGATTCTGGGGCCAACGTCCTGACTTTC
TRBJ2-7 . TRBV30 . CAWSPPGREVGEQYF TGTGCCTGGAGCCCACCGGGACGGGAAGTTGGGGAGCAGTACTTC
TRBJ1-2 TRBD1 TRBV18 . CASSTGTGNYGYTF TGTGCCAGCTCAACCGGGACAGGGAACTATGGCTACACCTTC
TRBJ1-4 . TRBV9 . CASSPTPGANEKLFF TGTGCCAGCAGCCCGACGCCTGGGGCTAATGAAAAACTGTTTTTT
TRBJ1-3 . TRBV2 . CASSEGIPGNTIYF TGTGCCAGCAGTGAGGGTATCCCTGGAAACACCATATATTTT
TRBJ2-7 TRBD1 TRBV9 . CASSVGDKWDSVREQYF TGTGCCAGCAGCGTAGGGGATAAGTGGGACAGTGTTCGCGAGCAGTACTTC
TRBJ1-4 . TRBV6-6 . CASSGATNEKLFF TGTGCCAGCAGCGGAGCAACTAATGAAAAACTGTTTTTT
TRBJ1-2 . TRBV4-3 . CASSRTRGGYTF TGCGCCAGCAGCCGAACCCGGGGTGGCTACACCTTC
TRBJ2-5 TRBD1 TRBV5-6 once CASSLRRDRETQYF TGTGCCAGCAGCTTGCGCCGGGACAGGGAGACCCAGTACTTC
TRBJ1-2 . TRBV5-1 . CASSLDGAGYTF TGCGCCAGCAGCTTGGACGGGGCAGGCTACACCTTC
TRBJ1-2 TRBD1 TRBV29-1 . CSVRQGYGYTF TGCAGCGTCCGACAGGGCTATGGCTACACCTTC
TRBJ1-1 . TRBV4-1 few CASSGVGFLKGTEAFF TGCGCCAGCAGCGGAGTAGGGTTTCTGAAAGGCACTGAAGCTTTCTTT
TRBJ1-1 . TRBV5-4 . CASSLASVNTEAFF TGTGCCAGCAGCTTGGCATCCGTGAACACTGAAGCTTTCTTT
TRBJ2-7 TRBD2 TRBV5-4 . CASSSQGSSGGYEQYF TGTGCCAGCAGCTCTCAGGGGTCTAGCGGGGGCTACGAGCAGTACTTC
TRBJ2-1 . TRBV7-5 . CVRSPSFGELAPLGIF TGTGTCAGAAGCCCTAGTTTCGGGGAGTTGGCCCCTCTTGGTATCTTC
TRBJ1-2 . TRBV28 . CASSLARGSGYTF TGTGCCAGCAGTTTGGCCAGGGGATCCGGCTACACCTTC
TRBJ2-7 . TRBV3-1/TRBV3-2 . CASSQEVEQYF TGTGCCAGCAGCCAAGAGGTTGAGCAGTACTTC
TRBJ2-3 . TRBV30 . CAWSVEGQGLNTQYF TGTGCCTGGAGTGTAGAGGGCCAGGGGTTGAATACGCAGTATTTT
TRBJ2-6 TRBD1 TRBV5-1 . CASSLATGSGANVLTF TGCGCCAGCAGCTTGGCGACAGGGTCGGGGGCCAACGTCCTGACTTTC
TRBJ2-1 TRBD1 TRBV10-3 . CAISVGTEGEQFF TGTGCCATCAGTGTAGGGACAGAGGGTGAGCAGTTCTTC
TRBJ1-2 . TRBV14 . CASSLNIFNYGYTF TGTGCCAGCAGCCTGAATATTTTTAACTATGGCTACACCTTC
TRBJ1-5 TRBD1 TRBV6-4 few CASSDLTGEHF TGTGCCAGCAGTGACTTAACAGGGGAGCATTTT
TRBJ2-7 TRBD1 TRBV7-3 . CASSSRTGWEQYF TGTGCCAGCAGCTCCCGGACAGGGTGGGAGCAGTACTTC
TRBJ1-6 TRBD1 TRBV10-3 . CAISDPRQGRNSPLHF TGTGCCATCAGTGATCCGAGACAGGGGAGGAATTCACCCCTCCACTTT
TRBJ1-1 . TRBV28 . CASSPPKNTEAFF TGTGCCAGCAGTCCCCCTAAAAACACTGAAGCTTTCTTT